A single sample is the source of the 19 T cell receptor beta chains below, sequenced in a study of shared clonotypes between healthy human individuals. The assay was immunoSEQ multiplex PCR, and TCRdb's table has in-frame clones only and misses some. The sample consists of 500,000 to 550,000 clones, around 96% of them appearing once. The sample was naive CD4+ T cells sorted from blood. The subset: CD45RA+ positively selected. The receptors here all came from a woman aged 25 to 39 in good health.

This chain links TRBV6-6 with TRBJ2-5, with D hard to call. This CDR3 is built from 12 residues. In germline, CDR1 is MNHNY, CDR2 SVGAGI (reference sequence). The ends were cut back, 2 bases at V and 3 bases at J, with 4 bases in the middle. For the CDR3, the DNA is TGTGCCAGCAGTTACACAAAAGAGACCCAGTACTTC. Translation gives CASSYTKETQYF.

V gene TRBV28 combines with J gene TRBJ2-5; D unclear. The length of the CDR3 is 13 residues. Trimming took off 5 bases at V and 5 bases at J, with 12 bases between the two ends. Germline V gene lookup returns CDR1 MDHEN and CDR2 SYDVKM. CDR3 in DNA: TGTGCCAGCAGTATTACTACTTTGGAGACCCAGTACTTC. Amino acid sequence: CASSITTLETQYF.

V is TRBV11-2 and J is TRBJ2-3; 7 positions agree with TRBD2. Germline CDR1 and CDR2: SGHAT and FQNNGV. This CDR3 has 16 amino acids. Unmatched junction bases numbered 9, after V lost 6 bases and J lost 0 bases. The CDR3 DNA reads TGTGCCAGCAGTCCGGGACCAGCGGGAAGCACAGATACGCAGTATTTT. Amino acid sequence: CASSPGPAGSTDTQYF.

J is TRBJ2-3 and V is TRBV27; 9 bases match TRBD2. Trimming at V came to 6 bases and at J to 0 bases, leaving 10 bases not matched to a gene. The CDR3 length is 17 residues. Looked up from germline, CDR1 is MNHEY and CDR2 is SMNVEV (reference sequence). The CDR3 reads CASSNVRLAVSTDTQYF. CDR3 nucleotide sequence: TGTGCCAGCAGCAACGTTCGACTAGCGGTTAGCACAGATACGCAGTATTTT.

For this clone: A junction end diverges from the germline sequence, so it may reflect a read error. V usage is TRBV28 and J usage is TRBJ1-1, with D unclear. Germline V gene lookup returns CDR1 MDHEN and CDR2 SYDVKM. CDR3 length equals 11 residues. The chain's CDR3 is CASSLNNEAFF. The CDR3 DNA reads TGTGCCAGCAGTTTAAACAATGAAGCTTTCTTT.

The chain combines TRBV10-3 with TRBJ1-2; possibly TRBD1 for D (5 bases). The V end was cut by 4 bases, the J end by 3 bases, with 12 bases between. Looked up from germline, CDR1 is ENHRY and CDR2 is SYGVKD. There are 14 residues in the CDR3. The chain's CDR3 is CAISAGQGDYGYTF. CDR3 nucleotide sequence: TGTGCCATCAGTGCAGGGCAAGGGGACTATGGCTACACCTTC.

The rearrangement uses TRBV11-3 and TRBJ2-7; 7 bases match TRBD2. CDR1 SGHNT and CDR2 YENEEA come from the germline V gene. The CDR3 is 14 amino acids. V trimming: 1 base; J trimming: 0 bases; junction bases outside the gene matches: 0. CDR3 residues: CASSLGGSSYEQYF. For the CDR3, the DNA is TGTGCCAGCAGCTTAGGCGGGAGCTCCTACGAGCAGTACTTC.

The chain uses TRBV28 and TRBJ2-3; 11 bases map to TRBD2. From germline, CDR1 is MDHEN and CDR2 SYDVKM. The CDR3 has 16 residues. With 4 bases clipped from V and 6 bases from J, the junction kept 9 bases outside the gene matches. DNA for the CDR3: TGTGCCAGCAGTTGGGGACTAGCGGAAGTCTTGGATACGCAGTATTTT. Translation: CASSWGLAEVLDTQYF.

For the CDR3, the DNA is TGCAGCGTTGGCGGTAGTGGAGGGTTCGGAGATACGCAGTATTTT. This sequence encodes CSVGGSGGFGDTQYF. J is TRBJ2-3 and V is TRBV29-1, with a tentative D call TRBD2 (6 bases). This CDR3 contains 15 residues. Trimming removed 4 bases from V and 5 bases from J, with 19 bases in between. Germline loops: CDR1 SQVTM, CDR2 ANQGSEA.

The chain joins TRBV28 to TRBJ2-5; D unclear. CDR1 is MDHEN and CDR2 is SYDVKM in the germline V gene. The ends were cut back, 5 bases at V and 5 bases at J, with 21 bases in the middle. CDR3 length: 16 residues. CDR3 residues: CASSPGSWGSDETQYF. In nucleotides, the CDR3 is TGTGCCAGCAGTCCCGGCTCGTGGGGTAGTGACGAGACCCAGTACTTC.

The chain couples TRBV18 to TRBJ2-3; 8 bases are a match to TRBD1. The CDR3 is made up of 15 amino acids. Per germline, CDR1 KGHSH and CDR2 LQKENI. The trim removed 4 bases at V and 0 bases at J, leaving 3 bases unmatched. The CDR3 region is CASSLRTGSTDTQYF. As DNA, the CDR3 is TGTGCCAGCTCACTACGGACAGGGAGCACAGATACGCAGTATTTT.

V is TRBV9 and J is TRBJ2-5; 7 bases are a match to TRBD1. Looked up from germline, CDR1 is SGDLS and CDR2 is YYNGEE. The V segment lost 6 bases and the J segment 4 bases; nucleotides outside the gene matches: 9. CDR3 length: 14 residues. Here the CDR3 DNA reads TGTGCCAGCACCGCCAATACAGGGGTAGAGACCCAGTACTTC. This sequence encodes CASTANTGVETQYF.

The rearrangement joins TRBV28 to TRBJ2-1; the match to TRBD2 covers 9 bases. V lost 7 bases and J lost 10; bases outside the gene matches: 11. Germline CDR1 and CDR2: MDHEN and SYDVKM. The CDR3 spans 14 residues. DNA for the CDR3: TGTGCCAGCACGGGCGGGAGGGTTAATTTGGAGCAGTTCTTC. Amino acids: CASTGGRVNLEQFF.

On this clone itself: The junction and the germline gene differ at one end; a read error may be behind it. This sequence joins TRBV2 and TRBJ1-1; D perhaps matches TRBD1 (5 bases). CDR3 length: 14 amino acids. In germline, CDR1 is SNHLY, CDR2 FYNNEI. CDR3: CASNPRDENPEAFF. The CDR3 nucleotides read TGTGCCAGCAACCCCCGGGACGAGAACCCTGAAGCTTTCTTT.

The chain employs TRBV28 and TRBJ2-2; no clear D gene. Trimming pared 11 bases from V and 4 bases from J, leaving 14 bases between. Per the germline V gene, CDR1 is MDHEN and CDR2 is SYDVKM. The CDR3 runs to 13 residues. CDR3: CADRLVRTGELFF. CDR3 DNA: TGTGCCGATCGCCTAGTACGCACCGGGGAGCTGTTTTTT.

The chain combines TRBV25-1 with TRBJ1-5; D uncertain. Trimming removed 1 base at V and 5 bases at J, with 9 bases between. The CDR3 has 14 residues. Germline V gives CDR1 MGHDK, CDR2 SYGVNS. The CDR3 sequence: CASSESGGHQPQHF. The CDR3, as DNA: TGTGCCAGCAGTGAATCGGGAGGGCATCAGCCCCAGCATTTT. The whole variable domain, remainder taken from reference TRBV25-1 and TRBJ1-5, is EADIYQTPRYLVIGTGKKITLECSQTMGHDKMYWYQQDPGMELHLIHYSYGVNSTEKGDLSSESTVSRIRTEHFPLTLESARPSHTSQYLCASSESGGHQPQHFGDGTRLSIL.

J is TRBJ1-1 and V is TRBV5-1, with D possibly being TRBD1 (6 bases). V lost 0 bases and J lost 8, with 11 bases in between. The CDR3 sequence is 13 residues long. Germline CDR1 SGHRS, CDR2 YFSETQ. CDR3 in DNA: TGCGCCAGCAGCTTGGTCGGGGGCCGCGAAGCTTTCTTT. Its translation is CASSLVGGREAFF.

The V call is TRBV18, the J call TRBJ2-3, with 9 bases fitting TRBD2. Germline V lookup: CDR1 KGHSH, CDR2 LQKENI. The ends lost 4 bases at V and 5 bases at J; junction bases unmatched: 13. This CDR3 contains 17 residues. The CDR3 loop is CASSQSPGTSLRDTQYF. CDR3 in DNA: TGTGCCAGCTCACAATCCCCCGGGACTAGCCTAAGAGATACGCAGTATTTT.

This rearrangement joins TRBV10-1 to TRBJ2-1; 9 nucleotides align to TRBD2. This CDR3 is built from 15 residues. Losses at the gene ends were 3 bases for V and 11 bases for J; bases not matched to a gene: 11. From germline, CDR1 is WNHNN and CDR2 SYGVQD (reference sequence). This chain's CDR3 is CASSDSSGVGAKQFF. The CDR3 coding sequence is TGCGCCAGCAGTGATTCTAGCGGGGTGGGAGCGAAGCAGTTCTTC.